The text below deals with one T cell receptor beta chain. Other nucleotide sequences in the sample specify the same CDR3. Profiled with immunoSEQ multiplex PCR; TCRdb holds only in-frame clones, not every one. In the table there are more than 100,000 clones, about 90% of which are singletons. This record belongs to a study of blood T cell repertoires in COVID-19. Study in general: From the United States, Italy and Spain came samples of acute and convalescent COVID-19. PBMCs, B-cell-depleted T cells, or T cells were the source of the cDNA or gDNA that made up the material.

Germline CDR1 and CDR2: ENHRY and SYGVKD. This CDR3 has 13 amino acids. Trimming stripped 0 bases from V and 7 bases from J, with 7 bases between. The chain employs TRBV10-3 and TRBJ1-3; D is unclear. Specimen: peripheral blood. The sequence was obtained from a man aged 45-60 years in a cohort sampled during active COVID-19. The DNA of the CDR3 is TGTGCCATCAGTGAGTCGCGGGGTAACACCATATATTTT. Translated, it gives CAISESRGNTIYF.